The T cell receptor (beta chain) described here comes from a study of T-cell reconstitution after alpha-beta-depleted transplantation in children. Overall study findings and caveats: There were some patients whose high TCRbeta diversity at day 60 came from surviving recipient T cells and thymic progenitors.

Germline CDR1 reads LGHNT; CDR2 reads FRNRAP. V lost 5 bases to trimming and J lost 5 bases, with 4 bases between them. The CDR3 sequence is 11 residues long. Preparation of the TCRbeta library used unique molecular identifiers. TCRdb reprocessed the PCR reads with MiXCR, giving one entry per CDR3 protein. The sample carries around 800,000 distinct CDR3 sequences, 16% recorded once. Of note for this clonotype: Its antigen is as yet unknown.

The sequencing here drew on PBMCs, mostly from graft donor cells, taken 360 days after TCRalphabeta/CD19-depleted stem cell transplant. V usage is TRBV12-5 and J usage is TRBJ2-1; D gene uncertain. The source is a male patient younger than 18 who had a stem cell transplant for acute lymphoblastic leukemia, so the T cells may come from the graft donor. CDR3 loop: CASGPNNEQFF. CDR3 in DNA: TGTGCTAGTGGTCCCAACAATGAGCAGTTCTTC. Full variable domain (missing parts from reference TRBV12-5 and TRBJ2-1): DARVTQTPRHKVTEMGQEVTMRCQPILGHNTVFWYRQTMMQGLELLAYFRNRAPLDDSGMPKDRFSAEMPDATLATLKIQPSEPRDSAVYFCASGPNNEQFFGPGTRLTVL.